The T cell receptor (beta chain) described here comes from a study of cytomegalovirus exposure and HLA in healthy donors. General study results and limits: The tendency of first-cohort TCR clusters to co-occur in the 90 to 150 validation repertoires was the finding of a later analysis. Rarity marked most TCR sequences, yet some public TCRs occurred in many donors. The study flagged 150 to 200 TCR beta chains as cytomegalovirus-associated.

The donors were part of the validation cohort of roughly 130 subjects. That cohort was separate from the first cohort, which comprised 550 to 750 subjects. The germline CDR1 and CDR2 sequences are MNHEY and SMNVEV (reference sequence). Trimming took 5 bases from V and 7 from J, leaving 12 bases between them. This CDR3 has 14 residues. Sequenced by immunoSEQ multiplex PCR; TCRdb stores in-frame clones only, minus some. Here the sample spans 100,000 to 150,000 clones, approximately 87% being singletons. A few counts support this clone. Its target is not known. The chain links TRBV27 to TRBJ1-6, with D unclear. This TCR came from a woman younger than 45 in good health and CMV-seronegative. The sequenced sample was PBMCs. The chain's CDR3 is CASSTLGGNSPLHF. The CDR3 region has the DNA TGTGCCAGCAGTACTTTAGGAGGGAATTCACCCCTCCACTTT.